Below, one T cell receptor (beta chain) is given with its context. Libraries were prepared by immunoSEQ multiplex PCR; TCRdb keeps only in-frame clonotypes and omits some of them. Among 40,000 to 45,000 clones listed, 75% were seen once. Germline V gene sequence: CDR1 SGDLS, CDR2 YYNGEE. The CDR3 sequence is 17 residues long. V lost 4 bases and J lost 1, with 21 bases in between. The data derive from a study of radiotherapy plus CTLA-4 blockade in lung cancer. This clonotype was sampled from a human donor with non-small cell lung cancer who had stable disease on radiotherapy plus ipilimumab. The starting material was peripheral blood, obtained from a patient treated with radiotherapy plus ipilimumab. The chain combines TRBV9 with TRBJ2-7, with TRBD2 as a possible D gene (5 bases). The CDR3 loop is CASSPQDFRESSYEQYF. CDR3 nucleotides: TGTGCCAGCAGCCCTCAGGATTTTAGGGAGAGTTCCTACGAGCAGTACTTC.